One and the same sample provided the 26 T cell receptor beta chains below, sequenced in a study of response to subunit inactivated influenza vaccine. MiXCR was run by TCRdb on the RT-PCR reads, yielding one entry per CDR3 protein. The sample has fewer than 250,000 distinct CDR3 sequences, about 15% seen once. The sequencing used CD8+ T cells sorted from PBMCs, collected about 5 days after vaccination. The source of these receptors is a man aged 50-59 years who received an inactivated influenza vaccine.

The chain has TRBV4-3 and TRBJ1-2; D is unclear. The germline CDR1 and CDR2 sequences are LGHNA and YSLEER. The CDR3 length is 14 residues. V gave up 0 bases and J gave up 4 bases, with 9 bases separating them. CDR3 amino acids: CASSQDKRVYGYTF. The CDR3 DNA reads TGCGCCAGCAGCCAAGATAAACGGGTCTATGGCTACACCTTC.

This chain uses TRBV20-1 with TRBJ2-3; 13 nucleotides agree with TRBD2. Germline loops: CDR1 DFQATT, CDR2 SNEGSKA (reference sequence). This CDR3 region has 16 residues. V was clipped by 1 base and J by 1 base; unmatched bases: 2. This CDR3 reads CSARGGTSGGTDTQYF. CDR3 in DNA: TGCAGTGCTAGAGGTGGGACTAGCGGGGGCACAGATACGCAGTATTTT.

Many counts were recorded for this clonotype. The V call is TRBV9, the J call TRBJ2-7; 7 positions agree with TRBD2. Trimming at V came to 0 bases and at J to 1 base, leaving 4 bases not matched to a gene. The germline gives CDR1 SGDLS, CDR2 YYNGEE. CDR3 length: 15 amino acids. The chain's CDR3 is CASSVGTSLSYEQYF. The CDR3 DNA sequence: TGTGCCAGCAGCGTAGGGACTAGTCTTTCCTACGAGCAGTACTTC.

The V and J genes are TRBV20-1 and TRBJ2-1; 8 bases agree with TRBD1. The junction had 12 bases not matched to a gene; V was cut back by 1 base and J by 7 bases. Germline CDR1 reads DFQATT; CDR2 reads SNEGSKA (reference sequence). CDR3 size: 16 residues. In DNA, the CDR3 is TGCAGTGCTAGAGTCCTTCCGGGACAGGATAAGAATGAGCAGTTCTTC. The encoded protein is CSARVLPGQDKNEQFF.

The chain recombines TRBV20-1 with TRBJ2-2; 7 nucleotides agree with TRBD1. This CDR3 has 16 residues. V was pared by 0 bases and J by 3 bases, with 7 bases of the junction left unmatched. Germline CDR1 is DFQATT and CDR2 is SNEGSKA (reference sequence). CDR3 sequence (DNA): TGCAGTGCTAGAGAACAGGGGCAGGCATACACCGGGGAGCTGTTTTTT. Translated: CSAREQGQAYTGELFF.

This clonotype was detected many times. V and J are TRBV4-3 and TRBJ1-2, with 9 bases matching TRBD1. The trim removed 5 bases at V and 8 bases at J, leaving 9 bases unmatched. CDR3 length: 14 residues. Germline assignment: CDR1 LGHNA and CDR2 YSLEER. CDR3 in DNA: TGCGCCAGCAGCACCCGGACAGGGGTTGGAGGCTACACCTTC. Protein product: CASSTRTGVGGYTF.

The rearrangement joins TRBV9 to TRBJ1-4; D not resolved. The germline V gene has CDR1 SGDLS and CDR2 YYNGEE. The CDR3 is made up of 13 amino acids. V was clipped by 7 bases and J by 0 bases, with 7 bases between them. This CDR3 reads CASGGATNEKLFF. Written as DNA, the CDR3 is TGTGCCAGCGGCGGGGCAACTAATGAAAAACTGTTTTTT. The full variable domain, completed using reference TRBV9 and TRBJ1-4, is DSGVTQTPKHLITATGQRVTLRCSPRSGDLSVYWYQQSLDQGLQFLIQYYNGEERAKGNILERFSAQQFPDLHSELNLSSLELGDSALYFCASGGATNEKLFFGSGTQLSVL.

The V gene is TRBV20-1, the J gene TRBJ2-7; D unresolved. Germline CDR1 reads DFQATT; CDR2 reads SNEGSKA (reference sequence). The CDR3 runs 15 residues. V lost 0 bases, J lost 3 bases, and 15 bases lay in between. The CDR3, as DNA: TGCAGTGCTAGAGAGGGTCACAGTTGGCTCTACGAGCAGTACTTC. Amino acids: CSAREGHSWLYEQYF.

This clonotype is judged medium-sized. The chain has TRBV29-1 and TRBJ2-7; 8 positions match TRBD2. CDR1 is SQVTM, CDR2 ANQGSEA, per germline. With 7 bases clipped from V and 2 bases from J, the junction kept 7 bases outside the gene matches. CDR3 length equals 13 residues. This CDR3 is CSARLATTYEQYF. The CDR3 DNA sequence: TGCAGCGCCAGACTAGCGACCACCTACGAGCAGTACTTC.

In this sample, this clonotype turned up a few times. The J gene is TRBJ2-2, the V gene TRBV7-2; maybe TRBD1 (5 bases). The V gene lost 8 bases and the J gene lost 2 bases, with 15 bases spanning the gap. CDR3 length equals 15 residues. Germline lookup yields CDR1 SGHTA and CDR2 FQGNSA. CDR3 in DNA: TGTGCCAGCGCTATTCAGGGCTTCAACACCGGGGAGCTGTTTTTT. This translates into CASAIQGFNTGELFF.

This clonotype was observed many times. The gene calls are TRBV29-1 and TRBJ2-7; 13 nucleotides agree with TRBD2. Germline V gene sequence: CDR1 SQVTM, CDR2 ANQGSEA. Trimming took 1 base from V and 6 from J; bases not matched to a gene: 9. This CDR3 has 16 amino acids. The CDR3 DNA reads TGCAGCGTTGAAGCCCTGACTAGCGGGAGGCCCGGCGAGCAGTACTTC. It encodes CSVEALTSGRPGEQYF.

J is TRBJ2-1 and V is TRBV6-5; 12 bases fit TRBD2. J was trimmed by 6 bases and V by 0 bases; bases with no gene match: 3. CDR1 MNHEY and CDR2 SVGAGI come from the germline V gene. This CDR3 has 16 residues. For the CDR3, the DNA is TGTGCCAGCAGTTACTCGACTAGCGGGGGTCTCAATGAGCAGTTCTTC. Translation: CASSYSTSGGLNEQFF.

This clonotype has a handful of counts. The rearrangement joins TRBV7-9 to TRBJ1-5; D is possibly TRBD1 (5 bases). CDR1 and CDR2 from the germline V gene are SEHNR and FQNEAQ (reference sequence). The CDR3 contains 14 residues. V gave up 5 bases and J gave up 7 bases, with 15 bases separating them. CDR3 nucleotides: TGTGCCAGCAGCCCAGAGGGGAAATACCAGCCCCAGCATTTT. Translation: CASSPEGKYQPQHF.

The V and J genes are TRBV6-1 and TRBJ1-5; 9 bases fit TRBD1. The junction had 6 bases not matched to a gene; V was cut back by 5 bases and J by 7 bases. Looked up from germline, CDR1 is MNHNS and CDR2 is SASEGT. CDR3 length equals 14 residues. CDR3 nucleotide sequence: TGTGCCAGCAGTCCGGACAGGGGAAGACAGCCCCAGCATTTT. Amino acids: CASSPDRGRQPQHF.

The chain joins TRBV20-1 to TRBJ2-5; TRBD2 is a possible D gene (7 bases). CDR1 and CDR2 (germline): DFQATT, SNEGSKA (reference sequence). Trimming took 3 bases from V and 0 from J, leaving 14 bases between them. This CDR3 has 15 residues. CDR3 amino acids: CSASRGAPDQETQYF. DNA for the CDR3: TGCAGTGCTAGCCGGGGGGCGCCGGACCAAGAGACCCAGTACTTC.

V and J are TRBV20-1 and TRBJ2-1; 7 nucleotides agree with TRBD2. Looked up from germline, CDR1 is DFQATT and CDR2 is SNEGSKA (reference sequence). Trimming at V came to 1 base and at J to 4 bases, leaving 4 bases not matched to a gene. CDR3 size: 14 residues. The CDR3 is CSARGLAEYNEQFF. The CDR3 DNA reads TGCAGTGCTAGAGGGCTAGCGGAATACAATGAGCAGTTCTTC.

This clonotype has more than one count but fewer than ten. The rearrangement links TRBV4-3 to TRBJ2-1; TRBD1 agrees at 7 bases. Trimming removed 3 bases from V and 4 bases from J; junction bases left unmatched: 12. Germline V gives CDR1 LGHNA, CDR2 YSLEER. This CDR3 is 17 amino acids long. The CDR3 DNA reads as TGCGCCAGCAGCCATGGAGCCGAGGGGGCGCGGTACAATGAGCAGTTCTTC. It yields the protein CASSHGAEGARYNEQFF.

This clonotype was counted between two and nine times. The genes are TRBV4-1 and TRBJ1-1, with D maybe TRBD1 (5 bases). Germline loops: CDR1 MGHRA, CDR2 YSYEKL. The CDR3 has 19 residues. V was pared by 1 base and J by 5 bases, with 26 bases between. In DNA, the CDR3 is TGCGCCAGCAGCCAAGTCGGATGGGGGGATGGCGGGGCGCGGACTGAAGCTTTCTTT. Translating it yields CASSQVGWGDGGARTEAFF.

The chain has TRBV4-2 and TRBJ2-1; D ambiguous. V lost 1 base and J lost 0, with 7 bases in between. CDR1 LGHNA and CDR2 YNFKEQ come from the germline V gene. The CDR3 is 15 residues long. Written as DNA, the CDR3 is TGTGCCAGCAGCCAAGCCTGGGACTCCTACAATGAGCAGTTCTTC. Protein: CASSQAWDSYNEQFF.

This clonotype was picked up a small number of times. The chain has TRBV5-5 and TRBJ2-6; no clear D gene. CDR1 is SGHKS and CDR2 is YYEKEE in the germline V gene (reference sequence). V lost 0 bases, J lost 4 bases, and 8 bases lay in between. There are 15 residues in the CDR3. In DNA, the CDR3 is TGTGCCAGCAGCTTGGTTATCACGGGGGCCAACGTCCTGACTTTC. Encoded protein: CASSLVITGANVLTF.

This clonotype was counted only a few times. The genes are TRBV12-3 or TRBV12-4 and TRBJ1-5; TRBD1 agrees at 9 bases. The CDR3 runs to 15 residues. The junction had 9 bases not matched to a gene; V was cut back by 5 bases and J by 7 bases. CDR3 residues: CASSPPGQGGQPQHF. The CDR3, as DNA: TGTGCCAGCAGTCCGCCGGGACAGGGAGGACAGCCCCAGCATTTT.

The genes are TRBV7-8 and TRBJ1-4; 7 nucleotides line up with TRBD1. The CDR3 extends over 18 amino acids. Germline CDR1 and CDR2: SGHVS and FQNEAQ. The trim removed 2 bases at V and 2 bases at J, leaving 11 bases unmatched. The CDR3 nucleotides read TGTGCCAGCAGCTTAAGTATACTGAGGGGGCCCACTAATGAAAAACTGTTTTTT. Protein sequence: CASSLSILRGPTNEKLFF.

The chain employs TRBV7-3 and TRBJ1-1, with D possibly being TRBD1 (6 bases). Trimming removed 5 bases at V and 6 bases at J, with 16 bases between. The CDR3 sequence is 14 residues long. Germline V gene sequence: CDR1 SGHTA, CDR2 FQGTGA. The CDR3: CASSPGAGAAEAFF. The CDR3 nucleotides read TGTGCCAGCAGCCCTGGTGCAGGGGCGGCTGAAGCTTTCTTT. Based on the CDR3 plus reference TRBV7-3 and TRBJ1-1, the full variable domain is GAGVSQTPSNKVTEKGKYVELRCDPISGHTALYWYRQSLGQGPEFLIYFQGTGAADDSGLPNDRFFAVRPEGSVSTLKIQRTERGDSAVYLCASSPGAGAAEAFFGQGTRLTVV.

This clonotype was found a few times. The chain employs TRBV11-2 and TRBJ2-7; 11 bases are shared with TRBD2. Germline V CDR1 and CDR2: SGHAT, FQNNGV. The CDR3 runs to 14 residues. V trimming: 6 bases; J trimming: 4 bases; junction bases outside the gene matches: 5. The CDR3 is CASRVAGGRYEQYF. The CDR3 coding sequence is TGTGCCAGCAGAGTAGCGGGGGGGCGGTACGAGCAGTACTTC.

The chain joins TRBV6-5 to TRBJ1-1, with a possible D match to TRBD1 (5 bases). There are 15 residues in the CDR3. V dropped 0 bases and J dropped 5 bases, with 13 bases sitting between them. Germline values: CDR1 MNHEY, CDR2 SVGAGI. Here the CDR3 DNA reads TGTGCCAGCAGTTACTCGGGGGGTCCCCTGACTGAAGCTTTCTTT. It yields the protein CASSYSGGPLTEAFF.

This clonotype occurred many times. The J gene is TRBJ1-5, the V gene TRBV2; 7 bases align to TRBD1. With 8 bases clipped from V and 3 bases from J, the junction kept 7 bases outside the gene matches. CDR3 length equals 14 residues. CDR1 SNHLY and CDR2 FYNNEI come from the germline V gene. The CDR3 DNA is TGTGCCAGCCAAGGGACAGATATCAATCAGCCCCAGCATTTT. It translates to CASQGTDINQPQHF.